The 24 T cell receptor beta chains in this list originate from one sample, sequenced in a study of blood T cell repertoires in COVID-19. Repertoires were generated with immunoSEQ multiplex PCR, while TCRdb's copy carries only in-frame clones and drops some. The sample lists 150,000 to 180,000 clones; 76% were seen once. Sequencing was performed on peripheral blood. All receptors come from a woman older than 75 with acute or convalescent COVID-19.

This rearrangement joins TRBV7-9 to TRBJ1-2, with a tentative D call TRBD1 (6 bases). Trimming removed 4 bases from V and 0 bases from J, with 18 bases in between. The germline V gene encodes CDR1 SEHNR and CDR2 FQNEAQ (reference sequence). The CDR3 has 17 residues. For the CDR3, the DNA is TGTGCCAGCAGCTCCCCTTACAGGGTGGGGGCTAACTATGGCTACACCTTC. Translation gives CASSSPYRVGANYGYTF.

The chain joins TRBV28 to TRBJ1-6; D possibly corresponds to TRBD1 (5 bases). V gave up 8 bases and J gave up 0 bases, with 17 bases separating them. Germline loops: CDR1 MDHEN, CDR2 SYDVKM. The length of the CDR3 is 17 residues. Here the CDR3 reads CASLGEGLSSYNSPLHF. Written as DNA, the CDR3 is TGTGCCAGCCTAGGGGAGGGGTTAAGCTCCTATAATTCACCCCTCCACTTT.

This chain links TRBV2 with TRBJ2-3; 8 bases line up with TRBD2. The CDR3 extends over 13 amino acids. Germline V gives CDR1 SNHLY, CDR2 FYNNEI. Trimming cost V 7 bases and J 3 bases; bases outside gene matches: 3. The CDR3 here is CASKERGTDTQYF. In nucleotides, the CDR3 is TGTGCCAGCAAGGAGCGGGGGACAGATACGCAGTATTTT.

The chain couples TRBV20-1 to TRBJ1-1; D is unclear. There are 11 residues in the CDR3. The V end lost 6 bases, the J end lost 8 bases, and 13 bases lay between the germline ends. Looked up from germline, CDR1 is DFQATT and CDR2 is SNEGSKA (reference sequence). CDR3 protein: CSAQNREEAFF. The CDR3 nucleotides read TGCAGTGCCCAAAACCGGGAAGAAGCTTTCTTT.

V and J are TRBV2 and TRBJ1-1; a possible D gene is TRBD1 (6 bases). CDR3 length: 15 residues. Germline V gene lookup returns CDR1 SNHLY and CDR2 FYNNEI. The V end lost 6 bases, the J end lost 1 base, and 15 bases lay between the germline ends. CDR3 loop: CASRIETGKNTEAFF. CDR3 DNA: TGTGCCAGCAGAATTGAGACAGGAAAGAACACTGAAGCTTTCTTT.

The chain has TRBV9 and TRBJ1-1; the D gene is possibly TRBD1 (5 bases). CDR3 length: 12 amino acids. Germline V gene data show CDR1 as SGDLS and CDR2 as YYNGEE. With 4 bases removed from V and 6 bases from J, the gap between germline ends came to 10 bases. The CDR3 here is CASSSRQSEAFF. The CDR3 DNA reads TGTGCCAGCAGCAGTCGACAGTCTGAAGCTTTCTTT.

This chain's CDR3 is CASSFRSGQPQHF. The DNA for the CDR3 is TGTGCCAGCAGCTTCCGTTCGGGTCAGCCCCAGCATTTT. The V call is TRBV7-8, the J call TRBJ1-5; D uncertain. Germline CDR1 is SGHVS and CDR2 is FQNEAQ. The length of the CDR3 is 13 residues. V lost 3 bases and J 6 bases, leaving 9 bases between the germline ends.

This sequence joins TRBV29-1 and TRBJ1-1, with D perhaps matching TRBD1 (6 bases). With 4 bases removed from V and 0 bases from J, the gap between germline ends came to 12 bases. Germline CDR1 reads SQVTM; CDR2 reads ANQGSEA. The CDR3 spans 14 residues. This CDR3 reads CSVVRGAMNTEAFF. As DNA, the CDR3 is TGCAGCGTTGTTCGGGGGGCGATGAACACTGAAGCTTTCTTT.

The chain combines TRBV19 with TRBJ1-3; the match to TRBD1 covers 11 bases. V lost 4 bases, J lost 6 bases, and 5 bases stayed unmatched. Per the germline V gene, CDR1 is LNHDA and CDR2 is SQIVND (reference sequence). The length of the CDR3 is 15 residues. The DNA of the CDR3 is TGTGCCAGTAGTAAGTGGACAGGGGGCGAAAACACCATATATTTT. Encoded protein: CASSKWTGGENTIYF.

This clone showed up just once. V is TRBV6-5 and J is TRBJ1-2, with TRBD1 identical over 7 bases. The trim removed 7 bases at V and 4 bases at J, leaving 12 bases unmatched. The CDR3 is made up of 15 amino acids. Germline values: CDR1 MNHEY, CDR2 SVGAGI. CDR3 sequence: CASKLFRDSFYGYTF. The CDR3 DNA reads as TGTGCCAGCAAACTCTTTCGGGACAGCTTCTATGGCTACACCTTC.

This sequence joins TRBV30 and TRBJ1-5, with D possibly TRBD1 on 5 matching bases. The CDR3 totals 12 residues. Per germline, CDR1 GTSNPN and CDR2 SVGIG (reference sequence). Trimming pared 3 bases from V and 3 bases from J, leaving 6 bases between. CDR3 sequence: CAWSRDNQPQHF. CDR3 nucleotide sequence: TGTGCCTGGAGCAGGGACAATCAGCCCCAGCATTTT.

The chain recombines TRBV11-2 with TRBJ2-3, with TRBD2 matching 10 bases. Germline CDR1 and CDR2: SGHAT and FQNNGV. J lost 11 bases, V lost 5 bases, and 10 bases had no gene match. The CDR3 loop spans 14 amino acids. DNA for the CDR3: TGTGCCAGCAGCCTAGCGGGAGTAGTGGGGGGGCAGTATTTT. Its translation is CASSLAGVVGGQYF. The full variable domain, with the rest looked up from reference TRBV11-2 and TRBJ2-3, is EAGVAQSPRYKIIEKRQSVAFWCNPISGHATLYWYQQILGQGPKLLIQFQNNGVVDDSQLPKDRFSAERLKGVDSTLKIQPAKLEDSAVYLCASSLAGVVGGQYFGPGTRLTVL.

The rearrangement links TRBV7-9 to TRBJ2-3; TRBD1 is a possible D gene (6 bases). Trimming took off 5 bases at V and 4 bases at J, with 16 bases between the two ends. The CDR3 covers 15 residues. CDR1 SEHNR and CDR2 FQNEAQ come from the germline V gene (reference sequence). CDR3 sequence reads: CASSRSLRGSDTQYF. DNA for the CDR3: TGTGCCAGCAGCCGATCCCTCAGGGGCTCAGATACGCAGTATTTT.

The gene calls are TRBV7-9 and TRBJ1-1; 11 bases map to TRBD1. Germline V gives CDR1 SEHNR, CDR2 FQNEAQ (reference sequence). The V and J ends lost 2 bases and 4 bases, in that order; junction bases with no gene match: 12. This CDR3 has 18 residues. CDR3 loop: CASSLLGDRGWTTTEAFF. The CDR3, as DNA: TGTGCCAGCAGCTTACTCGGGGACAGGGGGTGGACGACCACTGAAGCTTTCTTT.

CDR3 nucleotide sequence: TGTGCCAGCTCACCACAGGGGGCTCTGAACACTGAAGCTTTCTTT. Translating gives CASSPQGALNTEAFF. V gene TRBV18 combines with J gene TRBJ1-1; 7 positions agree with TRBD1. Germline V gene data show CDR1 as KGHSH and CDR2 as LQKENI. The CDR3 has 15 amino acids. J lost 0 bases, V lost 1 base, and 2 bases had no gene match.

The chain has TRBV12-5 and TRBJ2-3; 8 bases align to TRBD2. The junction had 1 base not matched to a gene; V was cut back by 1 base and J by 1 base. CDR3 length: 15 residues. Germline V gene sequence: CDR1 LGHNT, CDR2 FRNRAP. The CDR3 nucleotides read TGTGCTAGTGGTTTGGAGACTAGCGGCACAGATACGCAGTATTTT. Its protein product is CASGLETSGTDTQYF.

The V and J genes are TRBV5-1 and TRBJ1-2, with D possibly being TRBD1 (5 bases). Germline lookup yields CDR1 SGHRS and CDR2 YFSETQ. CDR3 length equals 15 residues. V lost 0 bases to trimming and J lost 0 bases, with 9 bases between them. CDR3 DNA: TGCGCCAGCAGCTTGGCGGGGGGGACTAACTATGGCTACACCTTC. This codes for CASSLAGGTNYGYTF. Using reference TRBV5-1 and TRBJ1-2 for the parts outside the CDR3, the full variable domain is KAGVTQTPRYLIKTRGQQVTLSCSPISGHRSVSWYQQTPGQGLQFLFEYFSETQRNKGNFPGRFSGRQFSNSRSEMNVSTLELGDSALYLCASSLAGGTNYGYTFGSGTRLTVV.

V gene TRBV20-1 combines with J gene TRBJ2-1, with a weak D call TRBD2 (7 bases). CDR3 length equals 16 residues. The V end lost 3 bases, the J end lost 8 bases, and 23 bases lay between the germline ends. Germline-derived CDR1 and CDR2 are DFQATT and SNEGSKA (reference sequence). The CDR3 protein is CSASRAGAHPGDEQFF. The CDR3 DNA reads as TGCAGTGCTAGTCGGGCGGGGGCCCACCCGGGGGATGAGCAGTTCTTC.

This chain links TRBV4-3 with TRBJ1-2, with 7 nucleotides matching TRBD1. The junction had 9 bases not matched to a gene; V was cut back by 2 bases and J by 6 bases. This CDR3 has 15 residues. Germline CDR1 reads LGHNA; CDR2 reads YSLEER. CDR3 loop: CASSQWRDRDNGYTF. The CDR3 DNA sequence: TGCGCCAGCAGCCAATGGCGAGACAGGGACAATGGCTACACCTTC.

J is TRBJ1-1 and V is TRBV6-6, with D perhaps TRBD1 (5 bases). The CDR3 contains 13 residues. Trimming left V 11 bases short and J 3 bases short, with 16 bases between. Germline V gene lookup returns CDR1 MNHNY and CDR2 SVGAGI (reference sequence). CDR3 in DNA: TGTGCCGCAGATGCCGGGGGATACACTGAAGCTTTCTTT. Protein: CAADAGGYTEAFF.

The chain has TRBV7-7 and TRBJ2-2; 8 nucleotides match TRBD2. CDR3 length equals 15 residues. CDR1 is SSHAT, CDR2 FNYEAQ, per germline (reference sequence). Trimming at V came to 2 bases and at J to 8 bases, leaving 7 bases not matched to a gene. The CDR3 region has the DNA TGTGCCAGCAGCTTATTGGCGGGAGGTATAGGGGAGCTGTTTTTT. It codes for CASSLLAGGIGELFF.

This rearrangement joins TRBV2 to TRBJ2-3; 7 bases agree with TRBD1. The germline CDR1 and CDR2 sequences are SNHLY and FYNNEI. The CDR3 contains 14 residues. Trimming removed 7 bases from V and 4 bases from J; junction bases left unmatched: 8. Here the CDR3 reads CASKRDSSSDTQYF. CDR3 coding DNA: TGTGCCAGCAAGAGGGACAGCTCTTCAGATACGCAGTATTTT.

The rearrangement uses TRBV3-1 (or the pseudogene TRBV3-2) and TRBJ2-1, with D possibly TRBD2 on 6 matching bases. Looked up from germline, CDR1 is LGHDT and CDR2 is YNNKEL (reference sequence). Between the trimmed V and J ends, which lost 4 bases and 0 bases, there was a span of 10 bases. The CDR3 length is 15 residues. The CDR3 protein is CASSRSGSSYNEQFF. Here the CDR3 DNA reads TGTGCCAGCAGCCGTAGCGGTAGCTCCTACAATGAGCAGTTCTTC.

V and J are TRBV27 and TRBJ2-7, with TRBD1 matching 9 bases. There are 16 residues in the CDR3. The trim removed 5 bases at V and 4 bases at J, leaving 12 bases unmatched. CDR1 and CDR2 (germline): MNHEY, SMNVEV (reference sequence). CDR3 protein: CASSPGTGKFGYEQYF. The CDR3, as DNA: TGTGCCAGCAGTCCCGGGACAGGGAAATTCGGGTACGAGCAGTACTTC.